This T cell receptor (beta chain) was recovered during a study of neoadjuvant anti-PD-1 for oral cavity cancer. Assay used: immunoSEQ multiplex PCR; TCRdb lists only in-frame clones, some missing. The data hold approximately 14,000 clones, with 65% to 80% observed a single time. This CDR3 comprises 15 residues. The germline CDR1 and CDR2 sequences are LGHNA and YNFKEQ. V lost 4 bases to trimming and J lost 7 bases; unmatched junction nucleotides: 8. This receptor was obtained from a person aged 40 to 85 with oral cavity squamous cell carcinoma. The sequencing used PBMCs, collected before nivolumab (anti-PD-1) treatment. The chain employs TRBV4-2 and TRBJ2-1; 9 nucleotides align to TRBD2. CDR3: CASSPVSGSVNEQFF. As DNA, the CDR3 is TGTGCCAGCAGCCCCGTTAGCGGGAGCGTAAATGAGCAGTTCTTC.